This T cell receptor beta chain was sequenced during a study of tumor and adjacent non-tumor tissue in lung cancer. A modified ARM-PCR protocol with three rounds of nested PCR amplified TCRbeta. MiXCR, run by TCRdb on the multiplex PCR reads, gives a single entry per CDR3 protein. The table records around 80,000 distinct CDR3 sequences, approximately 82% of them present only once. This sample's RNA came from whole unsorted tissue. Distant lung tissue was collected more than 3 cm away from the tumor edge. The germline V and J ends were trimmed by 6 bases and 5 bases, with 17 bases remaining between them. The germline gives CDR1 LGHNA, CDR2 YNFKEQ. The CDR3 runs 14 residues.

The chain couples TRBV4-2 to TRBJ2-7; D is undetermined. Sequenced input: distant non-tumor lung tissue. The TCR was taken from a man aged 65 to 79 with non-small cell lung cancer. The CDR3: CASSQNYAGNEQYF. CDR3 nucleotide sequence: TGTGCCAGCAGTCAGAATTATGCAGGCAACGAGCAGTACTTC.